This T cell receptor beta chain was sequenced during a study of graft-versus-host responses after intestinal transplantation. Looking at the study overall: Among the recipients, all got anti-thymocyte globulin induction and then tacrolimus and steroids for approximately 3 years.

This table comes from immunoSEQ multiplex PCR, and its TCRdb copy is limited to in-frame clones, with some not included. This sample has fewer than 110,000 clones; approximately 93% occur once, and the top ten carry 1% to 1.5%. Germline V gives CDR1 MNHNY, CDR2 SVGAGI (reference sequence). V was pared by 0 bases and J by 3 bases, with 5 bases between. CDR3 size: 13 residues. About this clone: Its antigen is undetermined.

The sequence was collected from a human donor who received an intestinal transplant. V and J are TRBV6-6 and TRBJ1-2; D not resolved. The sequenced sample was unstimulated CD8+ T cells sorted from spleen or lymph node cells, obtained before intestinal transplant. The CDR3 region is CASSYSQYYGYTF. The CDR3 bases are TGTGCCAGCAGTTACTCGCAGTACTATGGCTACACCTTC.